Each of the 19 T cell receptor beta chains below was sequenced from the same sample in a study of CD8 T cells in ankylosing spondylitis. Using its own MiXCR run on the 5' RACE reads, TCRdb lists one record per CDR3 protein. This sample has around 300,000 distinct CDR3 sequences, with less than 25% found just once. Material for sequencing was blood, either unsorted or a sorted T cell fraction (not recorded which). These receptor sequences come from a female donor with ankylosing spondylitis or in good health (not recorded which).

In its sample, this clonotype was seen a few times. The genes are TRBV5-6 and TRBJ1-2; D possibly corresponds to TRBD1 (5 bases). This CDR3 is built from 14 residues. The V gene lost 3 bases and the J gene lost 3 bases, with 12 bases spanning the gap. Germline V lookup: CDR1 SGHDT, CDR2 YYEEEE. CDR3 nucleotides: TGTGCCAGCAGCTCAGGAATGGGGGACTATGGCTACACCTTC. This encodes CASSSGMGDYGYTF.

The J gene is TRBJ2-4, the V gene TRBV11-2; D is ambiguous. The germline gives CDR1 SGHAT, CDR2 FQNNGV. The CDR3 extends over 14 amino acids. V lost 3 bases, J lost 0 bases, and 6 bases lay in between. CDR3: CASSFDVAKNIQYF. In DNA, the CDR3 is TGTGCCAGCAGCTTTGACGTAGCCAAAAACATTCAGTACTTC.

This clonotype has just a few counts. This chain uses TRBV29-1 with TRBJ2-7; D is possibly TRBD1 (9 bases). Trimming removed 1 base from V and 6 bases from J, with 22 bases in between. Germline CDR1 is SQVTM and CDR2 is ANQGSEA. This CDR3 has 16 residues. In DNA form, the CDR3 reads TGCAGCGTTGAAGGTACCGACAGGGGGGCGGGGGGCGAGCAGTACTTC. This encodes CSVEGTDRGAGGEQYF.

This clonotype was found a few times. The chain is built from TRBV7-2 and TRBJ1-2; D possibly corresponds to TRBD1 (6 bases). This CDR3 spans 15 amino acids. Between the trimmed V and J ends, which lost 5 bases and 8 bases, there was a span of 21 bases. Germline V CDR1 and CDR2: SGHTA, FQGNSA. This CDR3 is CASSPLESGGNGYTF. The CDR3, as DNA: TGTGCCAGCAGCCCTCTTGAGTCGGGGGGCAACGGCTACACCTTC.

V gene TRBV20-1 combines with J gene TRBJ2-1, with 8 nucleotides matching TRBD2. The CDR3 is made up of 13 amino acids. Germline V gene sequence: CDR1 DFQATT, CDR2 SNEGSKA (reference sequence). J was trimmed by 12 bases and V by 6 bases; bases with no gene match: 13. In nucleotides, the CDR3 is TGCAGTGCCCGGGGCCAGCGGGAGAGTGCGCAGTTCTTC. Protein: CSARGQRESAQFF.

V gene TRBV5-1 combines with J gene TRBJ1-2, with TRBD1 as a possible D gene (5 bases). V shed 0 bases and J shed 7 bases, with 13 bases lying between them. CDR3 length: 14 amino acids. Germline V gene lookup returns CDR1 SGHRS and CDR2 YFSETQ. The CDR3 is CASSLDRFGAGYTF. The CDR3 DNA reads TGCGCCAGCAGCTTGGATCGCTTCGGGGCTGGCTACACCTTC. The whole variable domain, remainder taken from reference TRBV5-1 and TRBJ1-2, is KAGVTQTPRYLIKTRGQQVTLSCSPISGHRSVSWYQQTPGQGLQFLFEYFSETQRNKGNFPGRFSGRQFSNSRSEMNVSTLELGDSALYLCASSLDRFGAGYTFGSGTRLTVV.

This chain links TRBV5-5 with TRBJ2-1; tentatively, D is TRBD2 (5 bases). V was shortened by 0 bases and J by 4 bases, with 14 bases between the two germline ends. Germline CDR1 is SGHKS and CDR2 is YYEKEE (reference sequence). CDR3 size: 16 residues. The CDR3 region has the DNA TGTGCCAGCAGCTTGGGGTCAGGAGTAGCGTACAATGAGCAGTTCTTC. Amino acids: CASSLGSGVAYNEQFF.

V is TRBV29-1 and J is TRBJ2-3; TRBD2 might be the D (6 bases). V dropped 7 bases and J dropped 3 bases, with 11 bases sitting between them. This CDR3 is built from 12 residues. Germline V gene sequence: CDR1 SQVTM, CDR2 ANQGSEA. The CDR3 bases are TGCAGCGAGGCTAGCGCTACAGATACGCAGTATTTT. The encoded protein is CSEASATDTQYF.

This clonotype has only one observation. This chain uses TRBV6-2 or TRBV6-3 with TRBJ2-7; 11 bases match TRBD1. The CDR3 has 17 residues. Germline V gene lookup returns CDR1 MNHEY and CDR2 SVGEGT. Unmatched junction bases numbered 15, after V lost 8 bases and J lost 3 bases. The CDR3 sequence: CASGRDRGIPYGYEQYF. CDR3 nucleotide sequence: TGTGCCAGCGGCCGGGACAGGGGGATTCCCTATGGCTACGAGCAGTACTTC.

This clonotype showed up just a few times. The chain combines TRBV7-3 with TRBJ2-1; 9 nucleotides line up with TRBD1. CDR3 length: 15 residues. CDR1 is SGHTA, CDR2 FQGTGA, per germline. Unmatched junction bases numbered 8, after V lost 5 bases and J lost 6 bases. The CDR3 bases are TGTGCCAGCAGCACAGGACAGGGGAGACCCAATGAGCAGTTCTTC. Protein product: CASSTGQGRPNEQFF.

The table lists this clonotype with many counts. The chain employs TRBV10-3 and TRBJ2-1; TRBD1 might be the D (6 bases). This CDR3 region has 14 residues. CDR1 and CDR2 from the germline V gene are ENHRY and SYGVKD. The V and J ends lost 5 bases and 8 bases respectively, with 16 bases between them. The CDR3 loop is CAISTSGTRDEQFF. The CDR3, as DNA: TGTGCCATCAGTACCTCCGGGACAAGGGATGAGCAGTTCTTC.

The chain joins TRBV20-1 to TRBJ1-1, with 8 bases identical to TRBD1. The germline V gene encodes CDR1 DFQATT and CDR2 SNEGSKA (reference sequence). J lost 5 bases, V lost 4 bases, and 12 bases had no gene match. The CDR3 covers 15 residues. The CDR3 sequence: CSAKRTGPAWTEAFF. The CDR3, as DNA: TGCAGTGCTAAACGGACAGGGCCGGCCTGGACTGAAGCTTTCTTT.

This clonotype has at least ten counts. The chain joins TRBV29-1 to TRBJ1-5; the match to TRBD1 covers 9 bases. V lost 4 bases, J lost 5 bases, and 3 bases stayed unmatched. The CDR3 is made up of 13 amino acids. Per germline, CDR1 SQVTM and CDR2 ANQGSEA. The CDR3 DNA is TGCAGCGTTGGGACAGGGGTTCATCAGCCCCAGCATTTT. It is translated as CSVGTGVHQPQHF.

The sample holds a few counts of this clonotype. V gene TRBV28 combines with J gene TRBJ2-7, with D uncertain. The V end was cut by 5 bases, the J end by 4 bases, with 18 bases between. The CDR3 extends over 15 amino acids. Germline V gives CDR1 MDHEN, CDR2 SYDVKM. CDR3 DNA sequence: TGTGCCAGCAGTCGAATCTGGGGTCTTGGGTACGAGCAGTACTTC. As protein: CASSRIWGLGYEQYF.

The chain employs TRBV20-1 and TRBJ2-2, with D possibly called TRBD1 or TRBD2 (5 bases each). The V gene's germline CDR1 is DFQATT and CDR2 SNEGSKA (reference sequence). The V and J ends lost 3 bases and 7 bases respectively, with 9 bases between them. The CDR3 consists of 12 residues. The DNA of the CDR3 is TGCAGTGCTAGCGGGACCGGCGGGGAGCTGTTTTTT. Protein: CSASGTGGELFF.

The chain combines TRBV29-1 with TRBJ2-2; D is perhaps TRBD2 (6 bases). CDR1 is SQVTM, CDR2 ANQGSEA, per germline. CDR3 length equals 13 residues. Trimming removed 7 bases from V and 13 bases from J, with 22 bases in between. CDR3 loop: CSARPDLSGLLFF. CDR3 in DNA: TGCAGCGCCCGGCCGGACCTTAGCGGATTGCTGTTTTTT.

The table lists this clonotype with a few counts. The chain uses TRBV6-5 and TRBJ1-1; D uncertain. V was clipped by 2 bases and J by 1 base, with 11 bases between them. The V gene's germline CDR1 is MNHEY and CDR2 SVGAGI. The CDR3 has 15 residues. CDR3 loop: CASSYQGRKNTEAFF. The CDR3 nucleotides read TGTGCCAGCAGTTACCAAGGACGGAAGAACACTGAAGCTTTCTTT.

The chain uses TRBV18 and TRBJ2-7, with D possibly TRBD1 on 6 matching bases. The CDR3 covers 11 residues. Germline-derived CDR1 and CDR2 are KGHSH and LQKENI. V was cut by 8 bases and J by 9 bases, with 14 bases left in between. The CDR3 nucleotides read TGTGCCAGCCCTGGACAGTCCGCGCAGTACTTC. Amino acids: CASPGQSAQYF. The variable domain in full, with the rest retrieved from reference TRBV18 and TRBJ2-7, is NAGVMQNPRHLVRRRGQEARLRCSPMKGHSHVYWYRQLPEEGLKFMVYLQKENIIDESGMPKERFSAEFPKEGPSILRIQQVVRGDSAAYFCASPGQSAQYFGPGTRLTVT.

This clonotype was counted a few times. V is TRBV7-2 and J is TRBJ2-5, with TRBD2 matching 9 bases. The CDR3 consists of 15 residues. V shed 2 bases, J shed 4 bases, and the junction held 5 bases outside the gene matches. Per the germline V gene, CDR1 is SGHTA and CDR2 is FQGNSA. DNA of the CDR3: TGTGCCAGCAGCTTAAAGGGCGGGGGGGGAGAGACCCAGTACTTC. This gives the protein CASSLKGGGGETQYF.